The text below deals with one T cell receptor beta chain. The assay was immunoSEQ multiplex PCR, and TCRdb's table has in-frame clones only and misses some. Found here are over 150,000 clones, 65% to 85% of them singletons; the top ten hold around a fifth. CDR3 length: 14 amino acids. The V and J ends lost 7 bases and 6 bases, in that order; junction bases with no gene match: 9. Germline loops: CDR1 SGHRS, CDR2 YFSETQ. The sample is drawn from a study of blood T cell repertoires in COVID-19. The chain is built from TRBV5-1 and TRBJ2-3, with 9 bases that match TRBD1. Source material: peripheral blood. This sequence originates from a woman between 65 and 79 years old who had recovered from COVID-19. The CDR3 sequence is CASQEGQGRDTQYF. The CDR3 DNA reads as TGCGCCAGCCAGGAGGGACAGGGCAGGGATACGCAGTATTTT.